This T cell receptor beta chain was observed in a study of human T cells and chemical hapten exposure. On the study more broadly: Patients had diphenylcyclopropenone applied to the scalp weekly throughout the roughly 23-week study.

This clonotype was observed a handful of times. Unique molecular identifiers were linked by the library to individual cDNA molecules. TCRdb reanalysed the RACE reads using MiXCR and keeps one entry per CDR3 protein. The table lists approximately 52,000 distinct CDR3 sequences, approximately 9.7% of them singletons. Germline loops: CDR1 SGHRS, CDR2 YFSETQ. The CDR3 extends over 15 amino acids. Unmatched junction bases numbered 2, after V lost 4 bases and J lost 0 bases. Time point noted: pre-sensitization, week 0. As for treatment: therapeutic diphenylcyclopropenone sensitization with weekly scalp DPC. Total RNA was isolated from whole blood that had not been fractionated. Donation of samples came from alopecia patients who were 18 to 70 years old and suitable for DPC.

The genes are TRBV5-1 and TRBJ1-5; the match to TRBD1 covers 9 bases. Source: whole blood, taken in connection with sensitization to the hapten diphenylcyclopropenone (DPC). The clonotype originates from a woman in her twenties or thirties with alopecia areata. Some clones in this sample may be carry-over from other donors' samples. The CDR3 here is CASSRTGDSNQPQHF. The CDR3 bases are TGCGCCAGCAGCCGGACAGGGGATAGCAATCAGCCCCAGCATTTT.